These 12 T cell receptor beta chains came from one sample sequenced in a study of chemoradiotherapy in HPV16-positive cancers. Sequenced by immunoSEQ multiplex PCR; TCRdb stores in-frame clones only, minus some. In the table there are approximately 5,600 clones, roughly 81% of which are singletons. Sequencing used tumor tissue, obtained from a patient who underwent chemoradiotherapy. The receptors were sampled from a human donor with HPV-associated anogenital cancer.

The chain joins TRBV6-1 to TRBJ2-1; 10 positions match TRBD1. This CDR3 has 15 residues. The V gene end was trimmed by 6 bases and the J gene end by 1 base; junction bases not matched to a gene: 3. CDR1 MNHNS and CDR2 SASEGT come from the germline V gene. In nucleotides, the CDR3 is TGTGCCAGCAGGATGGGACAGGGGTCCTACAATGAGCAGTTCTTC. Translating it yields CASRMGQGSYNEQFF.

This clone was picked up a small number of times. CDR3 bases: TGTGCCAGCAGCAAAGAGGCTAGCGGGGAGCCCGTGGGTGAGCAGTTCTTC. Translated, it gives CASSKEASGEPVGEQFF. V usage is TRBV21-1 and J usage is TRBJ2-1; no check of the table's D call, TRBD2, against the DNA was made. TRBV21-1 is marked as a pseudogene. The CDR3 loop spans 17 amino acids.

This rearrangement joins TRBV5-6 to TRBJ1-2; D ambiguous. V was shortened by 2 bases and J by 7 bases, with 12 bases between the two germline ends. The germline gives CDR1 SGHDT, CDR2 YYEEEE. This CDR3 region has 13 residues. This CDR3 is CASSFMAAAGYTF. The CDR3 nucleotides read TGTGCCAGCAGCTTCATGGCCGCGGCTGGCTACACCTTC. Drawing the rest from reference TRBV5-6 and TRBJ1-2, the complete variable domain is DAGVTQSPTHLIKTRGQQVTLRCSPKSGHDTVSWYQQALGQGPQFIFQYYEEEERQRGNFPDRFSGHQFPNYSSELNVNALLLGDSALYLCASSFMAAAGYTFGSGTRLTVV.

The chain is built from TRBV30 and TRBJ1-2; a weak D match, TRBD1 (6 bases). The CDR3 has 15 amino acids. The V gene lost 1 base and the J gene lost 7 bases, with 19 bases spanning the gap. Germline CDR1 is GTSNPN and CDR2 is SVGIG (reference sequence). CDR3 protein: CAWSEIGGFVSGYTF. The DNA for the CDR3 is TGTGCCTGGAGTGAGATAGGGGGGTTCGTTAGTGGCTACACCTTC.

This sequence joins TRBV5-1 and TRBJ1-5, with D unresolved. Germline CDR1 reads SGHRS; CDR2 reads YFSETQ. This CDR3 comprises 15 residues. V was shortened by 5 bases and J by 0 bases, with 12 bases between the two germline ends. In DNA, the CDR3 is TGCGCCAGCAGAATTTCTTTTGATAGCAATCAGCCCCAGCATTTT. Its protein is CASRISFDSNQPQHF.

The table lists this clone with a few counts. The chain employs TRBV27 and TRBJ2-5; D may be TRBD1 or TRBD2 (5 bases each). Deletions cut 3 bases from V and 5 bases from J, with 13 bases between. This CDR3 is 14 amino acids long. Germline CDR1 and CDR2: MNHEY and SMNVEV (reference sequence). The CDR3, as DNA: TGTGCCAGCAGTTTGGGGGAGACGCGGGAGACCCAGTACTTC. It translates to CASSLGETRETQYF.

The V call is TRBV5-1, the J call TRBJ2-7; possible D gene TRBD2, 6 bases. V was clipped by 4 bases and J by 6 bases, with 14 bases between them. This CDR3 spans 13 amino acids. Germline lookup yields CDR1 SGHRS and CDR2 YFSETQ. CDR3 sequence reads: CASSRTTSSEQYF. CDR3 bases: TGCGCCAGCAGCCGAACCACTAGCTCCGAGCAGTACTTC.

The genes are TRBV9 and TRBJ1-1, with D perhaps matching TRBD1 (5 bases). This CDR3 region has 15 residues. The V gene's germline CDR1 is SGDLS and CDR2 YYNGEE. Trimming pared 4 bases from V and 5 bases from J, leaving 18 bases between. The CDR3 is CASSLNPGGGTEAFF. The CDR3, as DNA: TGTGCCAGCAGCTTAAACCCCGGTGGGGGTACTGAAGCTTTCTTT.

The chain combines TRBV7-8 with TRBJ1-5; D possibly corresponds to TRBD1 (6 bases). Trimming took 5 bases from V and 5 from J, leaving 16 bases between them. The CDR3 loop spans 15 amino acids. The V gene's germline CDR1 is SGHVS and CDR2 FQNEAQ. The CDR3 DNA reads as TGTGCCAGCAGCGCCAGACAGGTGGGCGATCAGCCCCAGCATTTT. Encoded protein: CASSARQVGDQPQHF.

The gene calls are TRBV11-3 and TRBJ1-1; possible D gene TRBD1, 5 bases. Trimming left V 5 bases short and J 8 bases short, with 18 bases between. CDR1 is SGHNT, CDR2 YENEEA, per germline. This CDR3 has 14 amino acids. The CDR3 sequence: CASSRRGGTPEAFF. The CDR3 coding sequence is TGTGCCAGCAGCCGAAGGGGCGGGACCCCCGAAGCTTTCTTT.

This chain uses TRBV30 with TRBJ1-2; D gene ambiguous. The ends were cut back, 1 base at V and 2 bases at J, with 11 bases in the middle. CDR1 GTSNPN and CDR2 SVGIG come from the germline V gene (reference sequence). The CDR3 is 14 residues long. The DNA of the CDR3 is TGTGCCTGGAGTGAGGGCCTCGCCAACTATGGCTACACCTTC. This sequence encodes CAWSEGLANYGYTF. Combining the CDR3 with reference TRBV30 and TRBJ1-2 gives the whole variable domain SQTIHQWPATLVQPVGSPLSLECTVEGTSNPNLYWYRQAAGRGLQLLFYSVGIGQISSEVPQNLSASRPQDRQFILSSKKLLLSDSGFYLCAWSEGLANYGYTFGSGTRLTVV.

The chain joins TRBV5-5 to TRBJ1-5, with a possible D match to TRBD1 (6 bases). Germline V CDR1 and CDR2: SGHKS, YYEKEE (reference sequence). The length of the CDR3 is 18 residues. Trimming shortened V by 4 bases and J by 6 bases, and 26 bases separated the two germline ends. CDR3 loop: CASSRQIQVGGRVQPQHF. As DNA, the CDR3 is TGTGCCAGCAGCCGCCAAATCCAAGTTGGGGGCAGGGTTCAGCCCCAGCATTTT.